This TCR beta chain was retrieved from a study of T cell responses to AZD1222 COVID-19 vaccine. Study observations and caveats: Compared with day 0, the breadth and depth of the Spike-specific TCR repertoire rose significantly after two doses of AZD1222. White British donors predominated, females outnumbered males, and clonal diversity was possibly underestimated.

A remark on this clone: Its target is not known.

With 3 bases removed from V and 2 bases from J, the gap between germline ends came to 4 bases. This CDR3 is 12 amino acids long. Only in-frame clones appear in the TCRdb table, and some are missing; sequencing was by immunoSEQ multiplex PCR. The sample contains some 130,000 clones, 80% to 90% of which appear only once. The clonotype comes from an adult in good health. Specimen: peripheral blood, collected on day 0 of AZD1222 vaccination. V gene TRBV12-3 or TRBV12-4 combines with J gene TRBJ1-2; D gene uncertain. CDR3 residues: CASSFQNYGYTF. CDR3 bases: TGTGCCAGCAGTTTTCAGAACTATGGCTACACCTTC.